This TCR beta chain was sequenced during a study of CD8+ T cells in alopecia areata. This clone turned up a few times. All gene names here are mouse names. From the germline J gene comes the end of the CDR3, since the read stops 4 residues before it. The authors extracted RNA and reverse transcribed it into cDNA as the sequencing template. Clones were sequenced by immunoSEQ multiplex PCR, and TCRdb holds only the in-frame ones, with some missing. There are 90,000 to 130,000 clones in the sample, none observed a single time. The CDR3 runs to 15 residues. Germline V gives CDR1 NNHDY, CDR2 SYVADS. J is TRBJ2-5 and V is TRBV13-3; 9 bases map to TRBD2. The sample consisted of lesional skin. The sequence was obtained from a C3H/HeJ mouse with alopecia areata. Strain MHC haplotype: H2-k. The CDR3 bases that were read are TGTGCCAGCAGTGATTTGGGGGGGCGGAAAGAC. It is translated as CASSDLGGRKD. Given in full, the CDR3 is CASSDLGGRKDTQYF.